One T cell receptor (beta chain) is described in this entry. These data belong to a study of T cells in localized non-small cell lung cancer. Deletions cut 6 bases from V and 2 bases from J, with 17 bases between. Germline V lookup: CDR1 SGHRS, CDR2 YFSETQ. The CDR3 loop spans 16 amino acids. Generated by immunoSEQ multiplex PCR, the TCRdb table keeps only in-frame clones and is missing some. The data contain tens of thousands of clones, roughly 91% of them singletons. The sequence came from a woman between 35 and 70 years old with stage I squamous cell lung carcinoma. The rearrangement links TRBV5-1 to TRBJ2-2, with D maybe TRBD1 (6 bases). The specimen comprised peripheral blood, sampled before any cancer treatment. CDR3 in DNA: TGCGCCAGCATCGACCGTGGGACACCAAACACCGGGGAGCTGTTTTTT. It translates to CASIDRGTPNTGELFF.